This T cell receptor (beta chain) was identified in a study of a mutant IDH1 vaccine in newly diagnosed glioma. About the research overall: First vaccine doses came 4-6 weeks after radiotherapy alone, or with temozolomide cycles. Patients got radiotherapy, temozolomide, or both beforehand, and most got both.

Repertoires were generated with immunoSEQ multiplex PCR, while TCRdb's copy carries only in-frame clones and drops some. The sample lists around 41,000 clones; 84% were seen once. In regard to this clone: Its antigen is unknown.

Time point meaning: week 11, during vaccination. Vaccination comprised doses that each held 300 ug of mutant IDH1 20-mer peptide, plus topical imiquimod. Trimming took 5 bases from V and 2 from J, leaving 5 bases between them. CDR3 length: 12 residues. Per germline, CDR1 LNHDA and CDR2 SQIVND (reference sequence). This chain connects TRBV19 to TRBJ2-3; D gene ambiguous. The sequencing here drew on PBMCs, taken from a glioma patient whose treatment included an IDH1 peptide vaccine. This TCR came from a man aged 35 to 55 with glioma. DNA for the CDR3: TGTGCCAGTAGTGGCAACACAGATACGCAGTATTTT. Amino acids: CASSGNTDTQYF.